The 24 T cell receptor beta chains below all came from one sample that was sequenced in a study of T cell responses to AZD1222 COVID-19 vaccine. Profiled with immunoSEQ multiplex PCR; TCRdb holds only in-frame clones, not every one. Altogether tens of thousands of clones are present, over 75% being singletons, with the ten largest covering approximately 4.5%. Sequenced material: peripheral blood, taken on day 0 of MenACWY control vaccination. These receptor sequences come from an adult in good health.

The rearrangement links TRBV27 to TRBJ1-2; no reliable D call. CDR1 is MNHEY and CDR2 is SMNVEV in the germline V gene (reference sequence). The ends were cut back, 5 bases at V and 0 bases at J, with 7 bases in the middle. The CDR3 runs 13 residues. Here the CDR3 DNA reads TGTGCCAGCAGTAGCACAGCTAACTATGGCTACACCTTC. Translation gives CASSSTANYGYTF.

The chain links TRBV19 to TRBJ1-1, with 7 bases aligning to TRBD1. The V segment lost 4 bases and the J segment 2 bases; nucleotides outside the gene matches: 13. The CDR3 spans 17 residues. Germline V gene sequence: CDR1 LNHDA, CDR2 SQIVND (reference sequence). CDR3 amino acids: CASSKSPGTVPNTEAFF. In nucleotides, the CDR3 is TGTGCCAGTAGTAAAAGCCCCGGGACAGTCCCTAACACTGAAGCTTTCTTT.

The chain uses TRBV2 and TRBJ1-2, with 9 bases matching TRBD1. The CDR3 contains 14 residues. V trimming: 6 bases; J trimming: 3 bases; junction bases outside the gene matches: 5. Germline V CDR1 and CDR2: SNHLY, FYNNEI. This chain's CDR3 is CASRAGTGHYGYTF. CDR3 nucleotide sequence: TGTGCCAGCAGGGCCGGGACAGGGCACTATGGCTACACCTTC.

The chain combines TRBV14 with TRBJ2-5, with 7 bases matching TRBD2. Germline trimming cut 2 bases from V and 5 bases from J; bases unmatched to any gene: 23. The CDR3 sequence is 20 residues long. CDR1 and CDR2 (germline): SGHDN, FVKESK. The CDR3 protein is CASSQSPPSAGRGWRETQYF. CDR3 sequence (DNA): TGTGCCAGCAGCCAATCCCCGCCCTCCGCGGGGAGGGGTTGGAGGGAGACCCAGTACTTC. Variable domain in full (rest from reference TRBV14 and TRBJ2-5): EAGVTQFPSHSVIEKGQTVTLRCDPISGHDNLYWYRRVMGKEIKFLLHFVKESKQDESGMPNNRFLAERTGGTYSTLKVQPAELEDSGVYFCASSQSPPSAGRGWRETQYFGPGTRLLVL.

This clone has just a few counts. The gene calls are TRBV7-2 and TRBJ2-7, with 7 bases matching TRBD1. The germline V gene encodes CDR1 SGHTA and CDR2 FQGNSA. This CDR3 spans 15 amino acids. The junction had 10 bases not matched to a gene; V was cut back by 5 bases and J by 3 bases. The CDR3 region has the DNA TGTGCCAGCAGCCGCTTCTGGGACAGCTTCTACGAGCAGTACTTC. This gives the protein CASSRFWDSFYEQYF.

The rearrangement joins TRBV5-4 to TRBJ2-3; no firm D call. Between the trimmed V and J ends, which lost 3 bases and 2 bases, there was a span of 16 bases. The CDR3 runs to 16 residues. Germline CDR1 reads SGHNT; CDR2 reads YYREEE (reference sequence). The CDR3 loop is CASSSPYQESTDTQYF. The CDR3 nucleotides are TGTGCCAGCAGCTCACCCTATCAGGAGTCCACAGATACGCAGTATTTT.

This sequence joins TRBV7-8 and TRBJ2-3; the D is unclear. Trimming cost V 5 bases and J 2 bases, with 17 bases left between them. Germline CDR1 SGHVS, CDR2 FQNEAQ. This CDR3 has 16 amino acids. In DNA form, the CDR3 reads TGTGCCAGCAGCGCCGCGGTCGGACGGAACACAGATACGCAGTATTTT. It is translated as CASSAAVGRNTDTQYF.

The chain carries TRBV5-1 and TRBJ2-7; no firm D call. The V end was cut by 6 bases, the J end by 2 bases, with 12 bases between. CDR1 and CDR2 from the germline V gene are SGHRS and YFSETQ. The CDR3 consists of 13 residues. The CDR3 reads CASKGPEPYEQYF. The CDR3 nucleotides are TGCGCCAGCAAGGGCCCGGAGCCCTACGAGCAGTACTTC.

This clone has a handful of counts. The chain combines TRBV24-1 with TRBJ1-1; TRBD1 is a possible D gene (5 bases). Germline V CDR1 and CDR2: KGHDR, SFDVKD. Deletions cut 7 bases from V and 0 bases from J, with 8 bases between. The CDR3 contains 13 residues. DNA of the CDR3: TGTGCCACCAGAACAGGACTGAACACTGAAGCTTTCTTT. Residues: CATRTGLNTEAFF.

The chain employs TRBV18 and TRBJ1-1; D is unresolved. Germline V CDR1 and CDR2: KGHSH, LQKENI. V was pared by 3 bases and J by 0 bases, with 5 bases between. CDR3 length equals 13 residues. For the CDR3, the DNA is TGTGCCAGCTCACCTAGTATGAACACTGAAGCTTTCTTT. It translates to CASSPSMNTEAFF.

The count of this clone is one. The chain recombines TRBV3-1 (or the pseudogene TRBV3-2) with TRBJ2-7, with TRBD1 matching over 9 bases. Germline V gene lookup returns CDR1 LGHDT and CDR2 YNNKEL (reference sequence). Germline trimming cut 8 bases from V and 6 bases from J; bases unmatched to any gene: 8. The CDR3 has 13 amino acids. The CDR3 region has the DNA TGTGCCAGCCAGAGGACAGGGGAGAGCGAGCAGTACTTC. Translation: CASQRTGESEQYF.

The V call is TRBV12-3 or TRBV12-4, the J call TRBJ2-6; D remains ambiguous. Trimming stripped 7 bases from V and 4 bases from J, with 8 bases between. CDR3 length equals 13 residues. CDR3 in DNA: TGTGCCAGCAATAGTTACGGGGCCAACGTCCTGACTTTC. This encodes CASNSYGANVLTF.

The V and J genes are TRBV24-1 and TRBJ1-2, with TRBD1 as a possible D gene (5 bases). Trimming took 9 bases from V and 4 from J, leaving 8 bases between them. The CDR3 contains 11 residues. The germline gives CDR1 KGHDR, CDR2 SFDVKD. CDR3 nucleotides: TGTGCCACCGGGACGGTCTATGGCTACACCTTC. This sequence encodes CATGTVYGYTF.

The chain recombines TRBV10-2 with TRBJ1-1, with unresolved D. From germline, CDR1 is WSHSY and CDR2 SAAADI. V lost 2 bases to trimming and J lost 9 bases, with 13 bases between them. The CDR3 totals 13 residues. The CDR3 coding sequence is TGCGCCAGCAGTGAGCCCGCGAAAGTAAAAGCTTTCTTT. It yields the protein CASSEPAKVKAFF.

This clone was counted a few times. CDR3 coding DNA: TGTGCCAGCAGTTTTCCCTTTGGGGAGGGTACCAATCAGCCCCAGCATTTT. Amino acid sequence: CASSFPFGEGTNQPQHF. This chain connects TRBV28 to TRBJ1-5; D remains ambiguous. Germline CDR1 reads MDHEN; CDR2 reads SYDVKM. This CDR3 comprises 17 residues. Trimming left V 3 bases short and J 3 bases short, with 18 bases between.

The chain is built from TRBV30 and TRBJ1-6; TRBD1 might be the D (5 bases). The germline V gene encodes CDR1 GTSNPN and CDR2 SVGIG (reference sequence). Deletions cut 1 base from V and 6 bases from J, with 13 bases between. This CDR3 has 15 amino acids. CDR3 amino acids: CAWSATGGLNSPLHF. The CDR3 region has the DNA TGTGCCTGGAGTGCTACAGGAGGTCTTAATTCACCCCTCCACTTT.

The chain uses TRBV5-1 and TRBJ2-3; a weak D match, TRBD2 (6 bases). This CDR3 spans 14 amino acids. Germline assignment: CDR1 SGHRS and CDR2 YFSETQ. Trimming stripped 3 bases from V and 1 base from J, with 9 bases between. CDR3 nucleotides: TGCGCCAGCAGCTCGGGGGAGGGCACAGATACGCAGTATTTT. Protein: CASSSGEGTDTQYF.

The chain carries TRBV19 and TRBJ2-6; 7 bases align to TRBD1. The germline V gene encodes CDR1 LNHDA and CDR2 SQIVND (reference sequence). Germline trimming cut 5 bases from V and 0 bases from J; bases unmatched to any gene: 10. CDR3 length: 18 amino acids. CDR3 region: CASSEQGRGYSGANVLTF. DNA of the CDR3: TGTGCCAGTAGTGAACAGGGGAGAGGCTACTCTGGGGCCAACGTCCTGACTTTC.

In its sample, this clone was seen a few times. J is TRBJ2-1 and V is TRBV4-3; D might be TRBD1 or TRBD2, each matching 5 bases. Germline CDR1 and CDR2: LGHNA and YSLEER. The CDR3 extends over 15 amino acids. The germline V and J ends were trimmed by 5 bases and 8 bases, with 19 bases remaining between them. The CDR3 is CASSYLGRGAYEQFF. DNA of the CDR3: TGCGCCAGCAGCTACCTCGGAAGGGGAGCGTATGAGCAGTTCTTC.

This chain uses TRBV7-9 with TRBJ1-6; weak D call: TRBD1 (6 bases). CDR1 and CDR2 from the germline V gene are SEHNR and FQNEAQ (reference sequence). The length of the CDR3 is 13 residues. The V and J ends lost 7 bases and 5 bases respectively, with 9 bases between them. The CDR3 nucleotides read TGTGCCAGCAAGGGGACAAATAATTCACCCCTCCACTTT. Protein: CASKGTNNSPLHF.

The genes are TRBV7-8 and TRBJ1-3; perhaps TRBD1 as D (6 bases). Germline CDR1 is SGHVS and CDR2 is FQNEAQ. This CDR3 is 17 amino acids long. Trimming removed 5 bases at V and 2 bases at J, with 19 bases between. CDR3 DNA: TGTGCCAGCAGCCCCCAGGGTGCCAGGGGCCCTGGAAACACCATATATTTT. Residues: CASSPQGARGPGNTIYF.

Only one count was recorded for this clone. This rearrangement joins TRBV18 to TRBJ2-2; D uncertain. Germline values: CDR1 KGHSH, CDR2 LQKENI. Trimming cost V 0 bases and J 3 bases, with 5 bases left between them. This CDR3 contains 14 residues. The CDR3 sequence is CASSPPRDTGELFF. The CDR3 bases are TGTGCCAGCTCACCACCGCGCGACACCGGGGAGCTGTTTTTT. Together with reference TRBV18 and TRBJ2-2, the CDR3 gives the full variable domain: NAGVMQNPRHLVRRRGQEARLRCSPMKGHSHVYWYRQLPEEGLKFMVYLQKENIIDESGMPKERFSAEFPKEGPSILRIQQVVRGDSAAYFCASSPPRDTGELFFGEGSRLTVL.

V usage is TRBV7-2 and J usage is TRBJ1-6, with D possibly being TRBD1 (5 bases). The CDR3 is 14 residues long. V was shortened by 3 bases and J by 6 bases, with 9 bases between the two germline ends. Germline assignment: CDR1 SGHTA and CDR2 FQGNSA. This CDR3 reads CASSFQGRNSPLHF. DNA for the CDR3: TGTGCCAGCAGCTTCCAGGGTCGTAATTCACCCCTCCACTTT.

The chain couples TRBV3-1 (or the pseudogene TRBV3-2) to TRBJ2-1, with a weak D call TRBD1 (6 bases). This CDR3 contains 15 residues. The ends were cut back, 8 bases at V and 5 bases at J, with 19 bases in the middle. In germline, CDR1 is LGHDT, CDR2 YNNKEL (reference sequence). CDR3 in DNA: TGTGCCAGCCTCTCAAGGGGGTCTCGGGACAATGAGCAGTTCTTC. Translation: CASLSRGSRDNEQFF.